This entry lists 27 T cell receptor beta chains sequenced from one sample in a study of T-cell reconstitution after alpha-beta-depleted transplantation in children. The library targeted TCRbeta and was prepared with unique molecular identifiers. TCRdb used MiXCR to reprocess the PCR reads, holding one entry per CDR3 protein. The table shows about 870,000 distinct CDR3 sequences, with 15% to 20% occurring only once. The input for sequencing was PBMCs, mostly from graft donor cells, taken 360 days after TCRalphabeta/CD19-depleted stem cell transplant. The receptors were gathered from a male patient between 5 and 17 years old who had a stem cell transplant for acute lymphoblastic leukemia, so the T cells may come from the graft donor.

The J gene is TRBJ2-7, the V gene TRBV7-9; D gene ambiguous. Trimming removed 3 bases from V and 2 bases from J, with 14 bases in between. The CDR3 runs 15 residues. CDR1 and CDR2 (germline): SEHNR, FQNEAQ (reference sequence). In DNA, the CDR3 is TGTGCCAGCAGCTTTTCTCCAGCCAAAACCTACGAGCAGTACTTC. The encoded protein is CASSFSPAKTYEQYF. Combining the CDR3 with reference TRBV7-9 and TRBJ2-7 gives the whole variable domain DTGVSQNPRHKITKRGQNVTFRCDPISEHNRLYWYRQTLGQGPEFLTYFQNEAQLEKSRLLSDRFSAERPKGSFSTLEIQRTEQGDSAMYLCASSFSPAKTYEQYFGPGTRLTVT.

J is TRBJ2-1 and V is TRBV7-2; 7 nucleotides align to TRBD2. The CDR3 spans 17 residues. The germline CDR1 and CDR2 sequences are SGHTA and FQGNSA. V shed 0 bases and J 3 bases; nucleotides not matched to a gene: 8. The CDR3 protein is CASSLAQRDWGYNEQFF. The CDR3 DNA reads TGTGCCAGCAGCTTAGCGCAGCGGGATTGGGGCTACAATGAGCAGTTCTTC.

This rearrangement joins TRBV5-1 to TRBJ1-1; 9 bases are a match to TRBD1. With V trimmed by 2 bases and J by 4 bases, 3 bases remained unmatched. The CDR3 is made up of 14 amino acids. CDR1 is SGHRS and CDR2 is YFSETQ in the germline V gene. CDR3 bases: TGCGCCAGCAGCTTTACAGGGGGCTTCACTGAAGCTTTCTTT. It is translated as CASSFTGGFTEAFF. Looking up the rest from reference TRBV5-1 and TRBJ1-1 gives the full variable domain: KAGVTQTPRYLIKTRGQQVTLSCSPISGHRSVSWYQQTPGQGLQFLFEYFSETQRNKGNFPGRFSGRQFSNSRSEMNVSTLELGDSALYLCASSFTGGFTEAFFGQGTRLTVV.

This clonotype was seen only a few times. This chain links TRBV4-1 with TRBJ2-7; TRBD1 aligns across 7 bases. V shed 1 base, J shed 2 bases, and the junction held 14 bases outside the gene matches. In germline, CDR1 is MGHRA, CDR2 YSYEKL. This CDR3 spans 18 amino acids. CDR3 bases: TGCGCCAGCAGCCAAGGTCCCTCAGATACAGGGGTGACCTACGAGCAGTACTTC. This gives the protein CASSQGPSDTGVTYEQYF.

The V and J genes are TRBV14 and TRBJ2-3, with D possibly matching TRBD1 (6 bases). The germline V gene has CDR1 SGHDN and CDR2 FVKESK. The length of the CDR3 is 14 residues. Trimming cost V 4 bases and J 5 bases, with 13 bases left between them. The CDR3 DNA reads as TGTGCCAGCAGCCCGTCGACAGGCCTAGATACGCAGTATTTT. Translating it yields CASSPSTGLDTQYF.

This clonotype was recorded a few times. This rearrangement joins TRBV5-1 to TRBJ2-1; D is uncertain. This CDR3 is built from 16 residues. Germline V gene lookup returns CDR1 SGHRS and CDR2 YFSETQ. Trimming pared 4 bases from V and 0 bases from J, leaving 14 bases between. Written as DNA, the CDR3 is TGCGCCAGCAGCCCCCGCGTTTCGAGCTCCTACAATGAGCAGTTCTTC. Translating it yields CASSPRVSSSYNEQFF. The variable domain in full, completed from reference TRBV5-1 and TRBJ2-1, reads KAGVTQTPRYLIKTRGQQVTLSCSPISGHRSVSWYQQTPGQGLQFLFEYFSETQRNKGNFPGRFSGRQFSNSRSEMNVSTLELGDSALYLCASSPRVSSSYNEQFFGPGTRLTVL.

This clonotype was counted only a few times. The chain employs TRBV4-1 and TRBJ2-7, with 12 bases aligning to TRBD2. CDR1 and CDR2 from the germline V gene are MGHRA and YSYEKL. There are 16 residues in the CDR3. Germline trimming cut 1 base from V and 3 bases from J; bases unmatched to any gene: 4. The CDR3 loop reads CASSQGLAGGNYEQYF. The CDR3 DNA is TGCGCCAGCAGCCAAGGTCTAGCGGGAGGGAACTACGAGCAGTACTTC.

V usage is TRBV12-3 or TRBV12-4 and J usage is TRBJ2-6; D unclear. The CDR3 is 16 amino acids. V was shortened by 5 bases and J by 0 bases, with 11 bases between the two germline ends. CDR3 sequence (DNA): TGTGCCAGCAGTCCCATAATAATCTCTGGGGCCAACGTCCTGACTTTC. Translated: CASSPIIISGANVLTF.

The V gene is TRBV7-6, the J gene TRBJ2-3; 10 positions agree with TRBD2. The trim removed 1 base at V and 4 bases at J, leaving 8 bases unmatched. There are 17 residues in the CDR3. Looked up from germline, CDR1 is SGHVS and CDR2 is FNYEAQ. DNA for the CDR3: TGTGCCAGCAGCTTAGGGGGACTAGCGACGTGGGCAGATACGCAGTATTTT. This sequence encodes CASSLGGLATWADTQYF.

This clonotype was observed a few times. The chain joins TRBV4-1 to TRBJ1-2, with D possibly TRBD1 on 6 matching bases. Germline V gives CDR1 MGHRA, CDR2 YSYEKL. The CDR3 length is 15 residues. V gave up 4 bases and J gave up 8 bases, with 20 bases separating them. CDR3 protein: CASSLPGLFGQGYTF. CDR3 DNA sequence: TGCGCCAGCAGCCTACCCGGACTATTTGGACAGGGCTACACCTTC.

The rearrangement uses TRBV19 and TRBJ2-1; 7 nucleotides match TRBD2. CDR3 length equals 16 residues. V gave up 6 bases and J gave up 5 bases; unmatched junction bases: 13. CDR1 is LNHDA and CDR2 is SQIVND in the germline V gene (reference sequence). In DNA form, the CDR3 reads TGTGCCAGTAGCACAATAGCGGGCCTGAATAACAATGAGCAGTTCTTC. This translates into CASSTIAGLNNNEQFF. Supplemented by reference TRBV19 and TRBJ2-1, the full variable domain reads DGGITQSPKYLFRKEGQNVTLSCEQNLNHDAMYWYRQDPGQGLRLIYYSQIVNDFQKGDIAEGYSVSREKKESFPLTVTSAQKNPTAFYLCASSTIAGLNNNEQFFGPGTRLTVL.

V is TRBV12-3 or TRBV12-4 and J is TRBJ2-3, with D possibly being TRBD2 (6 bases). Between the trimmed V and J ends, which lost 2 bases and 0 bases, there was a span of 9 bases. The CDR3 extends over 15 amino acids. The CDR3 here is CASSLNGLSTDTQYF. The CDR3 coding sequence is TGTGCCAGCAGTTTAAACGGACTAAGCACAGATACGCAGTATTTT.

This clonotype was counted ten times or more. The chain carries TRBV12-3 or TRBV12-4 and TRBJ2-5; maybe TRBD2 (6 bases). V was trimmed by 1 base and J by 5 bases, leaving 11 bases between them. The CDR3 is 14 residues long. CDR3 sequence reads: CASSLEPTRETQYF. CDR3 nucleotide sequence: TGTGCCAGCAGTTTAGAACCGACTAGGGAGACCCAGTACTTC.

The table lists this clonotype with many counts. The chain carries TRBV5-1 and TRBJ2-7; 11 bases map to TRBD1. There are 15 residues in the CDR3. Trimming at V came to 4 bases and at J to 7 bases, leaving 10 bases not matched to a gene. CDR1 and CDR2 (germline): SGHRS, YFSETQ. The CDR3 here is CASSQGQGALREQYF. CDR3 sequence (DNA): TGCGCCAGCAGCCAAGGACAGGGGGCCCTTCGGGAGCAGTACTTC. Based on the CDR3 plus reference TRBV5-1 and TRBJ2-7, the full variable domain is KAGVTQTPRYLIKTRGQQVTLSCSPISGHRSVSWYQQTPGQGLQFLFEYFSETQRNKGNFPGRFSGRQFSNSRSEMNVSTLELGDSALYLCASSQGQGALREQYFGPGTRLTVT.

This clonotype was seen more than once but under ten times. The V and J genes are TRBV9 and TRBJ2-1; the D is unclear. In germline, CDR1 is SGDLS, CDR2 YYNGEE. Deletions cut 4 bases from V and 0 bases from J, with 14 bases between. The CDR3 is 16 residues long. The CDR3 nucleotides read TGTGCCAGCAGCCGCACGGTAAGAGGCTCCTACAATGAGCAGTTCTTC. It yields the protein CASSRTVRGSYNEQFF. The full variable domain, in which reference TRBV9 and TRBJ2-1 provide the parts outside the CDR3, is DSGVTQTPKHLITATGQRVTLRCSPRSGDLSVYWYQQSLDQGLQFLIQYYNGEERAKGNILERFSAQQFPDLHSELNLSSLELGDSALYFCASSRTVRGSYNEQFFGPGTRLTVL.

This clonotype was seen more than once but under ten times. The chain is built from TRBV13 and TRBJ2-5; D perhaps matches TRBD1 (6 bases). The CDR3 is made up of 14 amino acids. Germline V gene sequence: CDR1 PRHDT, CDR2 FYEKMQ (reference sequence). The V gene lost 4 bases and the J gene lost 5 bases, with 14 bases spanning the gap. In DNA form, the CDR3 reads TGTGCCAGCAGCTCCTCACAGGGTACGGAGACCCAGTACTTC. Translation gives CASSSSQGTETQYF. Based on the CDR3 plus reference TRBV13 and TRBJ2-5, the full variable domain is AAGVIQSPRHLIKEKRETATLKCYPIPRHDTVYWYQQGPGQDPQFLISFYEKMQSDKGSIPDRFSAQQFSDYHSELNMSSLELGDSALYFCASSSSQGTETQYFGPGTRLLVL.

This clonotype has a handful of counts. The chain combines TRBV29-1 with TRBJ2-7, with 9 bases matching TRBD1. The CDR3 covers 14 residues. With 6 bases clipped from V and 2 bases from J, the junction kept 8 bases outside the gene matches. Germline V gene data show CDR1 as SQVTM and CDR2 as ANQGSEA. The CDR3 sequence is CSVAPGQGPYEQYF. DNA of the CDR3: TGCAGCGTGGCACCGGGACAGGGCCCCTACGAGCAGTACTTC.

J is TRBJ1-1 and V is TRBV18; D might be TRBD1 (5 bases). V shed 7 bases and J shed 4 bases, with 16 bases lying between them. Germline CDR1 KGHSH, CDR2 LQKENI. The CDR3 has 14 amino acids. CDR3 nucleotides: TGTGCCAGCTTGGGACGGGGGACCGGCACTGAAGCTTTCTTT. Translating gives CASLGRGTGTEAFF.

V usage is TRBV6-5 and J usage is TRBJ2-3; a possible D gene is TRBD1 (5 bases). The V gene's germline CDR1 is MNHEY and CDR2 SVGAGI. The CDR3 runs to 16 residues. The ends were cut back, 2 bases at V and 4 bases at J, with 16 bases in the middle. The CDR3 protein is CASSYGKGAKPDTQYF. DNA for the CDR3: TGTGCCAGCAGTTACGGAAAAGGGGCCAAGCCAGATACGCAGTATTTT.

This clonotype was recorded a few times. This chain uses TRBV6-1 with TRBJ2-2; D remains unclear. The CDR3 totals 18 residues. V lost 5 bases and J lost 2, with 21 bases in between. CDR1 is MNHNS, CDR2 SASEGT, per germline. CDR3 sequence (DNA): TGTGCCAGCAGTCTGGGGTGGGGTCGCCTTACCAACACCGGGGAGCTGTTTTTT. Its protein is CASSLGWGRLTNTGELFF.

This clonotype was seen more than once but under ten times. The chain recombines TRBV12-3 or TRBV12-4 with TRBJ2-7; the D gene could be TRBD1 or TRBD2 (5 bases each). Trimming stripped 7 bases from V and 6 bases from J, with 16 bases between. The CDR3 runs to 13 residues. This chain's CDR3 is CASKLAGRSEQYF. The CDR3 DNA sequence: TGTGCCAGCAAATTGGCAGGGAGATCCGAGCAGTACTTC.

The genes are TRBV7-6 and TRBJ2-5; D gene unclear. This CDR3 is built from 14 residues. The germline V and J ends were trimmed by 7 bases and 2 bases, with 14 bases remaining between them. CDR1 is SGHVS, CDR2 FNYEAQ, per germline. In DNA form, the CDR3 reads TGTGCCAGCACCCGAGCCGGAGAACAAGAGACCCAGTACTTC. Its protein is CASTRAGEQETQYF.

This clonotype occurred a few times. The V call is TRBV20-1, the J call TRBJ2-2; 7 bases fit TRBD2. Germline V CDR1 and CDR2: DFQATT, SNEGSKA (reference sequence). The CDR3 has 14 residues. Unmatched junction bases numbered 3, after V lost 0 bases and J lost 5 bases. As DNA, the CDR3 is TGCAGTGCTAGAGATAGGACTAGGACCGGGGAGCTGTTTTTT. Translation gives CSARDRTRTGELFF.

At least ten counts were recorded for this clonotype. The rearrangement links TRBV5-6 to TRBJ2-2; D is undetermined. Trimming cost V 2 bases and J 6 bases, with 5 bases left between them. Germline assignment: CDR1 SGHDT and CDR2 YYEEEE. The length of the CDR3 is 12 residues. The CDR3: CASSFKSGELFF. The CDR3 region has the DNA TGTGCCAGCAGCTTTAAATCCGGGGAGCTGTTTTTT.

The CDR3 DNA reads as TGTGCCAGCGTCAGACTAGTAGATACGCAGTATTTT. Translating it yields CASVRLVDTQYF. The chain recombines TRBV2 with TRBJ2-3; a possible D gene is TRBD2 (6 bases). Trimming left V 8 bases short and J 5 bases short, with 11 bases between. The CDR3 contains 12 residues. Germline V lookup: CDR1 SNHLY, CDR2 FYNNEI.

The sample holds a few counts of this clonotype. The CDR3 loop is CASSWDRGSGANVLTF. The CDR3 DNA reads TGCGCCAGCAGCTGGGACAGGGGCTCTGGGGCCAACGTCCTGACTTTC. The rearrangement uses TRBV5-1 and TRBJ2-6, with 10 bases identical to TRBD1. The CDR3 has 16 amino acids. Germline V lookup: CDR1 SGHRS, CDR2 YFSETQ. With V trimmed by 3 bases and J by 0 bases, 0 bases remained unmatched.

J is TRBJ1-1 and V is TRBV19, with D maybe TRBD1 (5 bases). The CDR3 has 14 amino acids. Trimming removed 8 bases from V and 7 bases from J, with 20 bases in between. Germline V gives CDR1 LNHDA, CDR2 SQIVND (reference sequence). CDR3 sequence (DNA): TGTGCCAGTGGACCCCGTCGGGGCGCGGATGAAGCTTTCTTT. It yields the protein CASGPRRGADEAFF.